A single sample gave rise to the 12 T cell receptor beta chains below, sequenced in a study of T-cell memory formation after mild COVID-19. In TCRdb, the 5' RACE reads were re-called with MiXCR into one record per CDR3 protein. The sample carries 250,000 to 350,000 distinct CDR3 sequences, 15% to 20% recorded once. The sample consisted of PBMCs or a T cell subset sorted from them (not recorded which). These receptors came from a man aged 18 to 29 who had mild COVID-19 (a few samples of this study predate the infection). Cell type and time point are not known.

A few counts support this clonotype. The CDR3 region is CASSEGTYEQYF. CDR3 bases: TGTGCCAGCAGTGAGGGGACCTACGAGCAGTACTTC. V usage is TRBV2 and J usage is TRBJ2-7; unclear D gene. Trimming stripped 3 bases from V and 2 bases from J, with 5 bases between. This CDR3 comprises 12 residues. Germline loops: CDR1 SNHLY, CDR2 FYNNEI.

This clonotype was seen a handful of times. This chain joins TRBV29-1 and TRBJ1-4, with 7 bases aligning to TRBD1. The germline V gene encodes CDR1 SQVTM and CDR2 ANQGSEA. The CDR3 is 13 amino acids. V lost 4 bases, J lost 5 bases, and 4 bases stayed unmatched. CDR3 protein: CSVGPGGNEKLFF. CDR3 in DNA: TGCAGCGTTGGTCCAGGGGGGAATGAAAAACTGTTTTTT.

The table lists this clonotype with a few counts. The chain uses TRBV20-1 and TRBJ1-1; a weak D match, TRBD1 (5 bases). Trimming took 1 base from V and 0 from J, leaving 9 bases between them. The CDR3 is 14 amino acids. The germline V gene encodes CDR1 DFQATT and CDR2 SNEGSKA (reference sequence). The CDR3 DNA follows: TGCAGTGCTAGAGGCGACAGTTTGAACACTGAAGCTTTCTTT. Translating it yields CSARGDSLNTEAFF.

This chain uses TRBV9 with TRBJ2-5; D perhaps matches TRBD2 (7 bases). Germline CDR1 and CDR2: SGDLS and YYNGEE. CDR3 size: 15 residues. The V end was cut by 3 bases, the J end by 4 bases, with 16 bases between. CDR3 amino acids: CASSEQDGGRETQYF. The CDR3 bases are TGTGCCAGCAGCGAGCAGGACGGGGGGCGAGAGACCCAGTACTTC. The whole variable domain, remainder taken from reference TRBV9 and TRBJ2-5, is DSGVTQTPKHLITATGQRVTLRCSPRSGDLSVYWYQQSLDQGLQFLIQYYNGEERAKGNILERFSAQQFPDLHSELNLSSLELGDSALYFCASSEQDGGRETQYFGPGTRLLVL.

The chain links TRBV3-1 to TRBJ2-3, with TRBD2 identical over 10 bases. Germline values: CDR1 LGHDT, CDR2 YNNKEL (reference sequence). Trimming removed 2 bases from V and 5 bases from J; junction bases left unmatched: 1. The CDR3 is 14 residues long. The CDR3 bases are TGTGCCAGCAGCCAAACTAGCGGGGTAGATACGCAGTATTTT. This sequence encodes CASSQTSGVDTQYF.

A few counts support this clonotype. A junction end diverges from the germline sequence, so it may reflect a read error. CDR3 amino acids: CASSEDAGGTEAFF. The CDR3 DNA follows: TGTGCCAGCAGCGAAGACGCCGGGGGGACTGAAGCTTTCTTT. V is TRBV3-1 and J is TRBJ1-1, with D perhaps TRBD1 (5 bases). The germline V gene has CDR1 LGHDT and CDR2 YNNKEL (reference sequence). This CDR3 has 14 amino acids.

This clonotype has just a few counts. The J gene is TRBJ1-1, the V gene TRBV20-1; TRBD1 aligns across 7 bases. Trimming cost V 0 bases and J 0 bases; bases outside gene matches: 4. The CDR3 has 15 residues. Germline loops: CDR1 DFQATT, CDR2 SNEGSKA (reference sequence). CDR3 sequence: CSARDFRGMNTEAFF. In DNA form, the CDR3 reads TGCAGTGCTAGAGACTTCAGGGGGATGAACACTGAAGCTTTCTTT.

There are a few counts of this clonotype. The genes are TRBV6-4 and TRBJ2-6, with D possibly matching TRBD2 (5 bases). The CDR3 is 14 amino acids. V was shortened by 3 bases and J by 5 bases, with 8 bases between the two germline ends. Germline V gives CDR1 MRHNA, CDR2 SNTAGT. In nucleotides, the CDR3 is TGTGCCAGCAGTGAGGGAGATAGGGCCAACGTCCTGACTTTC. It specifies CASSEGDRANVLTF.

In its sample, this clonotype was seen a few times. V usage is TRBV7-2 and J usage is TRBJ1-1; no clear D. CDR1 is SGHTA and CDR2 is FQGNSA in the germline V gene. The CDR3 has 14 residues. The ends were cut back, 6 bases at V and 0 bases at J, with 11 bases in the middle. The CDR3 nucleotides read TGTGCCAGCAGAAGACTTTCGATGAACACTGAAGCTTTCTTT. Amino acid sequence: CASRRLSMNTEAFF.

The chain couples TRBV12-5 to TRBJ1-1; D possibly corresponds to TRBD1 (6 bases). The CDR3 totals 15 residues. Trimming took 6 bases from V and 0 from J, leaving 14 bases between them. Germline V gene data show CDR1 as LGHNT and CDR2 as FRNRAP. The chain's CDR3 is CASGTRGPMNTEAFF. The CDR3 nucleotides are TGTGCTAGTGGCACCCGGGGGCCAATGAACACTGAAGCTTTCTTT. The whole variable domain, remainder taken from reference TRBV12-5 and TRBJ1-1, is DARVTQTPRHKVTEMGQEVTMRCQPILGHNTVFWYRQTMMQGLELLAYFRNRAPLDDSGMPKDRFSAEMPDATLATLKIQPSEPRDSAVYFCASGTRGPMNTEAFFGQGTRLTVV.

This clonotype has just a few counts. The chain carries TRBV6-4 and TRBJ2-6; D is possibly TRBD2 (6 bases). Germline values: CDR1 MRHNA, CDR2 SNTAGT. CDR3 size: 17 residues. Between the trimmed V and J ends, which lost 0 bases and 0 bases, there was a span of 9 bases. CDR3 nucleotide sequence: TGTGCCAGCAGTGACTCCCCCGGGGGCTCTGGGGCCAACGTCCTGACTTTC. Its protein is CASSDSPGGSGANVLTF.

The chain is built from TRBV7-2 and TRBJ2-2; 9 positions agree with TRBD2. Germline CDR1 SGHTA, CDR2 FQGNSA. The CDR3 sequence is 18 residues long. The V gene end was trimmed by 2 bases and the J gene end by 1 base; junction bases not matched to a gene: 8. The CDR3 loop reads CASSLPRSSGVNTGELFF. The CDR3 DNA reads TGTGCCAGCAGCTTACCCCGTTCTAGCGGGGTGAACACCGGGGAGCTGTTTTTT.